These 13 T cell receptor beta chains came from one sample sequenced in a study of response to subunit inactivated influenza vaccine. TCRdb passed the RT-PCR reads through MiXCR, listing each CDR3 protein once. The table has about 780,000 distinct CDR3 sequences, approximately 18% seen once. The source material was PBMCs from blood, sampled approximately 5 days after vaccination. The receptors originated from a man between 50 and 59 years old who received an inactivated influenza vaccine.

Only a few counts were recorded for this clonotype. The chain joins TRBV4-2 to TRBJ2-7; 7 positions agree with TRBD2. This CDR3 contains 16 residues. In germline, CDR1 is LGHNA, CDR2 YNFKEQ. The junction had 8 bases not matched to a gene; V was cut back by 1 base and J by 2 bases. CDR3 DNA: TGTGCCAGCAGCCAAGCTTCTAGCGGAATAACCTACGAGCAGTACTTC. It encodes CASSQASSGITYEQYF.

The chain combines TRBV7-2 with TRBJ2-1; TRBD2 matches at 8 bases. Germline CDR1 reads SGHTA; CDR2 reads FQGNSA. Trimming at V came to 6 bases and at J to 6 bases, leaving 10 bases not matched to a gene. The CDR3 is 15 residues long. The chain's CDR3 is CASSGGFSGVNEQFF. CDR3 in DNA: TGTGCCAGCAGTGGGGGATTTAGCGGGGTCAATGAGCAGTTCTTC.

This clonotype was observed a few times. The V call is TRBV6-5, the J call TRBJ2-7; no clear D. The CDR3 contains 14 residues. V gave up 2 bases and J gave up 0 bases, with 8 bases separating them. CDR1 and CDR2 (germline): MNHEY, SVGAGI. The CDR3 bases are TGTGCCAGCAGTTACGGGATTTTCTCCTACGAGCAGTACTTC. Its translation is CASSYGIFSYEQYF.

This clonotype was found many times. The chain is built from TRBV12-3 or TRBV12-4 and TRBJ2-1; TRBD2 agrees at 7 bases. The CDR3 consists of 14 residues. V was clipped by 9 bases and J by 3 bases; unmatched bases: 8. The CDR3 region has the DNA TGTGCCAGTCAGGTGGCGGGGGACTACAATGAGCAGTTCTTC. Its translation is CASQVAGDYNEQFF.

This clonotype rates as medium-sized. This chain joins TRBV29-1 and TRBJ2-5; 11 nucleotides align to TRBD1. V trimming: 4 bases; J trimming: 5 bases; junction bases outside the gene matches: 3. Germline V gives CDR1 SQVTM, CDR2 ANQGSEA. The CDR3 runs 13 residues. The CDR3 DNA is TGCAGCGTTGTGGGGGACAGGGGGGAGACCCAGTACTTC. It yields the protein CSVVGDRGETQYF.

This clonotype has more than one count but fewer than ten. J is TRBJ2-5 and V is TRBV7-9, with D possibly TRBD1 on 6 matching bases. V dropped 5 bases and J dropped 4 bases, with 14 bases sitting between them. Germline V gene data show CDR1 as SEHNR and CDR2 as FQNEAQ (reference sequence). CDR3 length: 14 residues. CDR3 sequence: CASSHWGPRETQYF. The CDR3 bases are TGTGCCAGCAGCCACTGGGGGCCCCGAGAGACCCAGTACTTC.

V usage is TRBV5-1 and J usage is TRBJ1-4; 8 bases match TRBD1. CDR1 SGHRS and CDR2 YFSETQ come from the germline V gene. V lost 7 bases, J lost 6 bases, and 8 bases stayed unmatched. The CDR3 totals 14 residues. CDR3 in amino acids: CASLKGTGDEKLFF. CDR3 sequence (DNA): TGCGCCAGCCTAAAGGGGACAGGAGATGAAAAACTGTTTTTT.

V is TRBV10-3 and J is TRBJ2-3, with unresolved D. Trimming removed 6 bases from V and 4 bases from J, with 14 bases in between. Germline V gene sequence: CDR1 ENHRY, CDR2 SYGVKD. CDR3 length: 14 residues. The CDR3 bases are TGTGCCATCAGGCCCGGACGAACCGCAGATACGCAGTATTTT. It encodes CAIRPGRTADTQYF.

Many counts were recorded for this clonotype. The chain couples TRBV21-1 to TRBJ2-1; TRBD1 is taken as the D call from the table, unchecked against the DNA. TRBV21-1 is described as a pseudogene. This CDR3 has 14 residues. The CDR3 sequence is CASSGQGSYNEQFF. In DNA, the CDR3 is TGTGCCAGCAGTGGACAGGGGAGTTACAATGAGCAGTTCTTC.

There are a few counts of this clonotype. The chain uses TRBV29-1 and TRBJ2-5; D is tentatively TRBD1 or TRBD2 (5 bases each). From germline, CDR1 is SQVTM and CDR2 ANQGSEA. V was shortened by 3 bases and J by 5 bases, with 16 bases between the two germline ends. The CDR3 loop spans 14 amino acids. CDR3 DNA sequence: TGCAGCGTTGACCGCCTCCAGTGGGGGGAGACCCAGTACTTC. It specifies CSVDRLQWGETQYF.

This clonotype was counted a few times. The chain is built from TRBV7-9 and TRBJ2-3; D remains ambiguous. The V gene lost 3 bases and the J gene lost 5 bases, with 12 bases spanning the gap. In germline, CDR1 is SEHNR, CDR2 FQNEAQ (reference sequence). The CDR3 length is 14 residues. CDR3 loop: CASSFWVVGDTQYF. The CDR3 DNA follows: TGTGCCAGCAGCTTCTGGGTTGTTGGAGATACGCAGTATTTT.

This rearrangement joins TRBV20-1 to TRBJ2-1; no reliable D call. V lost 5 bases to trimming and J lost 2 bases, with 10 bases between them. This CDR3 comprises 13 residues. Germline CDR1 is DFQATT and CDR2 is SNEGSKA (reference sequence). The CDR3 region has the DNA TGCAGTGCTGGGCCATATCCCTACAATGAGCAGTTCTTC. It codes for CSAGPYPYNEQFF.

The chain employs TRBV19 and TRBJ2-4, with 9 bases aligning to TRBD1. Looked up from germline, CDR1 is LNHDA and CDR2 is SQIVND (reference sequence). V shed 4 bases, J shed 0 bases, and the junction held 7 bases outside the gene matches. This CDR3 region has 17 residues. CDR3 in DNA: TGTGCCAGTAGTAGAGGGACAGGGATATTAGCCAAAAACATTCAGTACTTC. It translates to CASSRGTGILAKNIQYF.